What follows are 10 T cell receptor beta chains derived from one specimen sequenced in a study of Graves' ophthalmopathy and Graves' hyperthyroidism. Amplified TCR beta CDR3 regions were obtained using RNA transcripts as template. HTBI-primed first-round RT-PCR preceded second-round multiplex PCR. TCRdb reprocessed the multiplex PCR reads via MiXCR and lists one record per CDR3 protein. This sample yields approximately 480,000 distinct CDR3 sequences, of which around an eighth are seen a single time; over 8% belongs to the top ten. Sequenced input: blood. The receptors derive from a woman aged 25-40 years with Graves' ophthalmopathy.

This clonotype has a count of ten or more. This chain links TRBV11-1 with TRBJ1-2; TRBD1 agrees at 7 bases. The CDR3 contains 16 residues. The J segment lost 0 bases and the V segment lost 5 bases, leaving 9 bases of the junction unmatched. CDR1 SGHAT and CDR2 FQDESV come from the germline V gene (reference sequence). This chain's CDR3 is CASSHGQEKANYGYTF. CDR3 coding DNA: TGTGCCAGCAGCCACGGACAGGAAAAGGCTAACTATGGCTACACCTTC.

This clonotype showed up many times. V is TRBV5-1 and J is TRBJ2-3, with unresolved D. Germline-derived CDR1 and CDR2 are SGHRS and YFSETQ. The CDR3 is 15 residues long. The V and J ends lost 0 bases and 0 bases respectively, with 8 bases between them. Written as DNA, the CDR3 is TGCGCCAGCAGCTTGGGGACCCTTAGCACAGATACGCAGTATTTT. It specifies CASSLGTLSTDTQYF.

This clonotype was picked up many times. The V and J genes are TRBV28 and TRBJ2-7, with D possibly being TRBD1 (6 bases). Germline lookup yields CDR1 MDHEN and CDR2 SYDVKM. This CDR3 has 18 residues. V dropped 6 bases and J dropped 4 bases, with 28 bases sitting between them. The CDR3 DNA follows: TGTGCCAGCAGGGACTCCGACCGCCACAGGGTGGAAAGGTACGAGCAGTACTTC. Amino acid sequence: CASRDSDRHRVERYEQYF.

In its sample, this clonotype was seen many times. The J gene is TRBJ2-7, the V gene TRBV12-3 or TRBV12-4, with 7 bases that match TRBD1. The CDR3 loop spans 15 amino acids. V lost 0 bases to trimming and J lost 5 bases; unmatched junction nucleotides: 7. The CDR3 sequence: CASSLAGTEYHEQYF. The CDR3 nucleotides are TGTGCCAGCAGTTTAGCCGGGACAGAGTACCACGAGCAGTACTTC.

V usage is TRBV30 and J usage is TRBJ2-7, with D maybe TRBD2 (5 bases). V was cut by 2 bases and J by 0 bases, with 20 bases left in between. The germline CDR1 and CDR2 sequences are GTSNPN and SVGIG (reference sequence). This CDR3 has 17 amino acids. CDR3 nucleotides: TGTGCCTGGAGTTCGGCGGGTGGTAGCGAATTCTCCTACGAGCAGTACTTC. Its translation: CAWSSAGGSEFSYEQYF.

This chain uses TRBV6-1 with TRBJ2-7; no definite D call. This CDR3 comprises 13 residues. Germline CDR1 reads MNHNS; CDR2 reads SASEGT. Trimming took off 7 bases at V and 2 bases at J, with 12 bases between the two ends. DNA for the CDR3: TGTGCCAGCAACGGCCAGAACACCTACGAGCAGTACTTC. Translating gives CASNGQNTYEQYF.

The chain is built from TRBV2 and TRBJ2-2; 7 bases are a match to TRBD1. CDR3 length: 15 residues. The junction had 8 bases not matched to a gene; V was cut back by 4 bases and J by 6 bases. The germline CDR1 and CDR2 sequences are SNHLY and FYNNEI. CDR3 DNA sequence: TGTGCCAGCAGTGCAGCGGACAGGCACCCCGGGGAGCTGTTTTTT. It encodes CASSAADRHPGELFF.

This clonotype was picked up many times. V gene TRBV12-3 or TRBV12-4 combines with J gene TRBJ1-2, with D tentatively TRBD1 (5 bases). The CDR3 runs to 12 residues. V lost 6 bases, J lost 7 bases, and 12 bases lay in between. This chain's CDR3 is CASSQVRAGYTF. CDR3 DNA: TGTGCCAGCAGCCAAGTCAGGGCTGGCTACACCTTC.

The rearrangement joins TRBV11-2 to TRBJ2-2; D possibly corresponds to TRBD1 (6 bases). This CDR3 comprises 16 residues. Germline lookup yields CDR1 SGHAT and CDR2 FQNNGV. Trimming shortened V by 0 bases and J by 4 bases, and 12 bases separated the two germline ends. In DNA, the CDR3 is TGTGCCAGCAGCTTAGACGGACAGAGACCCACCGGGGAGCTGTTTTTT. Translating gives CASSLDGQRPTGELFF.

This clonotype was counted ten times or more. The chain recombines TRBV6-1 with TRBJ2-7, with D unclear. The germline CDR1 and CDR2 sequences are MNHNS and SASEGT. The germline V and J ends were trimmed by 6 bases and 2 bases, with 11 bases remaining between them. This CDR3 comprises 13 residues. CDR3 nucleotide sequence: TGTGCCAGCAGGGGATCTACTCCCTACGAGCAGTACTTC. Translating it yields CASRGSTPYEQYF.